The clone carrying this T cell receptor beta chain has only a few counts. What it binds is not known. This entry comes from a study of T-cell reconstitution after alpha-beta-depleted transplantation in children. The CDR3 covers 12 residues. In germline, CDR1 is SGHDT, CDR2 YYEEEE. Between the trimmed V and J ends, which lost 3 bases and 2 bases, there was a span of 4 bases. Study conclusions and caveats: Alpha-beta T cells present about two months after transplant were reported to originate from several hundred expanded graft clones.

Preparing the TCRbeta library involved the use of unique molecular identifiers. TCRdb passed the PCR reads through MiXCR, listing each CDR3 protein once. The profile shows over 100,000 distinct CDR3 sequences, 10% of them singletons. The rearrangement joins TRBV5-6 to TRBJ2-3; D not resolved. The TCR originated in a boy between 2 and 10 years old with acute lymphoblastic leukemia, due to receive a stem cell transplant. Specimen: PBMCs, collected before TCRalphabeta/CD19-depleted stem cell transplant. CDR3: CASSYLTDTQYF. The DNA of the CDR3 is TGTGCCAGCAGCTACCTCACAGATACGCAGTATTTT.